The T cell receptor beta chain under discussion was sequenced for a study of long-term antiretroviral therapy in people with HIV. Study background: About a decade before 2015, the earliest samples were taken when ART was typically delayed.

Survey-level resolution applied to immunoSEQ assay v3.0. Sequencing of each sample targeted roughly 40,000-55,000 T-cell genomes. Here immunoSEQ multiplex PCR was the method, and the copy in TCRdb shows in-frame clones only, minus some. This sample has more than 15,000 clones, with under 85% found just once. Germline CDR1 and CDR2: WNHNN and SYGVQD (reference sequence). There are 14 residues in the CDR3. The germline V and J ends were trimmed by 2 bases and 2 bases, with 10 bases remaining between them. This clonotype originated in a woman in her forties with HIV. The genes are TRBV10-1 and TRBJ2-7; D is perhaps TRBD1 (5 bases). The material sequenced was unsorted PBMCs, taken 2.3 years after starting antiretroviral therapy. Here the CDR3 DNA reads TGCGCCAGCAGTGAGGCAGGGCCTCCCTACGAGCAGTACTTC. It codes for CASSEAGPPYEQYF.